A selection of T cell receptor beta chains follows, all from one sample in a study of identical twins. MiXCR, run by TCRdb on the 5' RACE reads, gives a single entry per CDR3 protein. The table lists 1.5 million to 2 million distinct CDR3 sequences, 25% to 35% of them singletons. The sample was cord blood. The receptor set was obtained from a newborn girl in good health. Each CDR3 is given with its conserved first and last residue. Each record gives: D gene, clone size, J gene, V gene, CDR3 protein, CDR3 DNA. A D gene is named only where the DNA matches it firmly. Size values are once, few and many counts, or a class for expanded clones, and some rows have none.

TRBD1 | few | TRBJ1-2 | TRBV2 | CASRGTGIFYGYTF | TGTGCCAGCAGGGGGACAGGGATTTTCTATGGCTACACCTTC
TRBD2 | - | TRBJ2-1 | TRBV3-1 | CASSRIPGTREMEQFF | TGTGCCAGCAGCCGAATCCCCGGGACTAGGGAGATGGAGCAGTTCTTC
- | many | TRBJ2-7 | TRBV29-1 | CSVEDSRSYEQYF | TGCAGCGTTGAGGACAGCCGCTCCTACGAGCAGTACTTC
TRBD1 | few | TRBJ2-7 | TRBV28 | CASKSGTGQDEQYF | TGTGCCAGCAAATCGGGGACAGGGCAAGACGAGCAGTACTTC
TRBD1 | - | TRBJ1-2 | TRBV20-1 | CSARSFTGDYGYTF | TGCAGTGCTAGGTCGTTTACAGGGGATTATGGCTACACCTTC
TRBD2 | - | TRBJ2-1 | TRBV27 | CASSSKREFSYNEQFF | TGTGCCAGCAGTTCAAAGCGGGAGTTTTCCTACAATGAGCAGTTCTTC
- | many | TRBJ2-3 | TRBV12-3/TRBV12-4 | CASSPRVLTDTQYF | TGTGCCAGCAGTCCCAGGGTACTCACAGATACGCAGTATTTT
- | - | TRBJ2-3 | TRBV11-2 | CASSAHQVLGMDTQYF | TGTGCCAGCAGCGCCCATCAGGTCCTCGGGATGGATACGCAGTATTTT
- | few | TRBJ2-7 | TRBV7-2 | CASSLVFSVDSSSYEQYF | TGTGCCAGCAGCTTAGTTTTTAGCGTTGACTCGAGCTCCTACGAGCAGTACTTC
- | - | TRBJ1-3 | TRBV5-1 | CASSLDSGNTVYF | TGCGCCAGCAGCTTGGACAGCGGAAACACCGTATATTTT
- | - | TRBJ1-1 | TRBV10-3 | CAISEYAEGTEAFF | TGTGCCATCAGTGAGTATGCCGAGGGCACTGAAGCTTTCTTT
TRBD2 | few | TRBJ2-1 | TRBV11-2 | CASSLGWGTSAFLGRGYNEQFF | TGTGCCAGCAGCTTAGGTTGGGGAACTAGCGCCTTCCTTGGTCGGGGTTACAATGAGCAGTTCTTC
- | - | TRBJ2-6 | TRBV6-2/TRBV6-3 | CASSYPRLTSLLEDGANVLTF | TGTGCCAGCAGTTACCCTCGCCTAACTAGCCTCCTGGAAGATGGGGCCAACGTCCTGACTTTC
TRBD2 | - | TRBJ2-1 | TRBV19 | CASTGGRLGNEQFF | TGTGCCAGTACCGGCGGGAGGTTAGGCAATGAGCAGTTCTTC
TRBD2 | few | TRBJ2-1 | TRBV11-2 | CASSPLPSGGPYNEQFF | TGTGCCAGCAGCCCCCTGCCAAGCGGGGGACCCTACAATGAGCAGTTCTTC
TRBD2 | few | TRBJ2-1 | TRBV7-9 | CASSLAREYDEQFF | TGTGCCAGCAGCTTAGCGCGGGAGTACGATGAGCAGTTCTTC
- | few | TRBJ1-2 | TRBV5-1 | CASSLETGTKYGYTF | TGCGCCAGCAGCTTGGAAACCGGGACAAAGTATGGCTACACCTTC
TRBD2 | - | TRBJ2-1 | TRBV20-1 | CSATGLAGGLYNEQFF | TGCAGTGCAACAGGGCTAGCGGGGGGTTTATACAATGAGCAGTTCTTC
TRBD2 | few | TRBJ2-3 | TRBV7-7 | CASSSGTSLRIDTQYF | TGTGCTAGCAGCTCCGGGACTAGTCTCCGCATAGATACGCAGTATTTT
TRBD2 | few | TRBJ2-7 | TRBV28 | CASNRHGRERYEQYF | TGTGCCAGCAATCGGCATGGGCGGGAGAGGTACGAGCAGTACTTC
- | many | TRBJ2-4 | TRBV29-1 | CSVESRVAKNIQYF | TGCAGCGTTGAATCGCGGGTAGCCAAAAACATTCAGTACTTC
- | few | TRBJ2-1 | TRBV20-1 | CSPLEGNEQFF | TGCAGCCCCCTCGAGGGGAATGAGCAGTTCTTC
TRBD2 | many | TRBJ2-5 | TRBV13 | CASSLAGGLQETQYF | TGTGCCAGCAGCTTAGCGGGGGGGTTACAAGAGACCCAGTACTTC
- | few | TRBJ1-4 | TRBV5-1 | CASRESNNEKLFF | TGCGCCAGCAGAGAAAGTAACAATGAAAAACTGTTTTTT
- | - | TRBJ2-5 | TRBV24-1 | CAAGWGETQYF | TGTGCCGCAGGGTGGGGAGAGACCCAGTACTTC
- | few | TRBJ1-2 | TRBV6-1 | CASSERGDALYTF | TGTGCCAGCAGTGAACGGGGGGACGCCCTCTACACCTTC
- | many | TRBJ2-7 | TRBV7-2 | CASSLSVRPTYEQYF | TGTGCCAGCAGCTTATCCGTTCGACCGACCTACGAGCAGTACTTC
- | - | TRBJ2-1 | TRBV12-3/TRBV12-4 | CASSLSVPGIRDEQFF | TGTGCCAGCAGTTTAAGTGTCCCCGGGATCCGGGATGAGCAGTTCTTC
TRBD1 | - | TRBJ1-2 | TRBV4-2 | CASRQDTDRGLGYTF | TGTGCCAGCCGCCAAGACACGGACAGGGGGCTTGGCTACACCTTC
- | - | TRBJ1-1 | TRBV21-1 | CASSKSPPGQCRNTEAFF | TGTGCCAGCAGCAAAAGCCCTCCCGGCCAGTGCCGGAACACTGAAGCTTTCTTT
- | many | TRBJ2-5 | TRBV20-1 | CSARVGREETQYF | TGCAGTGCTAGAGTGGGCAGGGAGGAGACCCAGTACTTC
TRBD2 | - | TRBJ2-2 | TRBV4-1 | CASSQDKGLAVNTGELFF | TGCGCCAGCAGCCAAGATAAGGGACTAGCGGTTAACACCGGGGAGCTGTTTTTT
- | - | TRBJ2-1 | TRBV11-2 | CASSLEASMRDNVQFF | TGTGCCAGCAGCTTAGAAGCAAGTATGAGGGACAATGTGCAGTTCTTC
- | - | TRBJ2-5 | TRBV5-5 | CASSPKVGPQETQYF | TGTGCCAGCAGCCCCAAAGTGGGCCCGCAAGAGACCCAGTACTTC
TRBD1 | - | TRBJ2-4 | TRBV28 | CASSLIGTGTNIQYF | TGTGCCAGCAGCTTAATAGGGACAGGGACAAACATTCAGTACTTC
TRBD2 | - | TRBJ2-7 | TRBV3-1 | CASSQAVYSSGSYNEQYF | TGTGCCAGCAGCCAAGCAGTCTACTCTAGCGGCTCCTACAATGAGCAGTACTTC
- | - | TRBJ2-7 | TRBV5-1 | CASSLGQEGEQYF | TGCGCCAGCAGCTTGGGACAGGAGGGAGAGCAGTACTTC
- | few | TRBJ2-3 | TRBV20-1 | CSARDLAMKGTQYF | TGCAGTGCTAGAGACCTCGCCATGAAGGGGACGCAGTATTTT
TRBD1 | - | TRBJ1-2 | TRBV12-3/TRBV12-4 | CASGRDRANYGYTF | TGTGCCAGCGGAAGGGACAGGGCAAACTATGGCTACACCTTC
- | few | TRBJ2-7 | TRBV12-3/TRBV12-4 | CASSLYPLYEQYF | TGTGCCAGCAGTTTATACCCCCTCTACGAGCAGTACTTC
- | - | TRBJ1-2 | TRBV27 | CASCRTGLRDTPPHFGYTF | TGTGCCAGCTGTCGAACTGGCTTGAGGGACACACCACCCCACTTTGGCTACACCTTC
- | - | TRBJ1-1 | TRBV20-1 | CSAKMGGPNTEAFF | TGCAGTGCTAAAATGGGGGGCCCGAACACTGAAGCTTTCTTT
- | - | TRBJ1-2 | TRBV30 | CAWSVQVNYGYTF | TGTGCCTGGAGTGTACAGGTTAACTATGGCTACACCTTC
- | few | TRBJ2-3 | TRBV20-1 | CSARVGLTDTQYF | TGCAGTGCTAGAGTCGGCCTCACAGATACGCAGTATTTT
TRBD1 | few | TRBJ1-1 | TRBV28 | CASGQNRGGNTEAFF | TGTGCCAGCGGACAGAACAGGGGGGGGAACACTGAAGCTTTCTTT
TRBD1 | - | TRBJ2-7 | TRBV5-1 | CASSLPWDSLYNEQYF | TGCGCCAGCAGCTTGCCTTGGGACAGCCTCTACAATGAGCAGTACTTC
- | - | TRBJ2-1 | TRBV11-2 | CASTPRGQRAYNEQFF | TGTGCCAGCACCCCCAGAGGCCAGCGGGCCTACAATGAGCAGTTCTTC
- | few | TRBJ2-1 | TRBV7-8 | CASSWDSSWREQFF | TGTGCCAGCAGCTGGGACTCTTCCTGGCGAGAGCAGTTCTTC
- | few | TRBJ2-3 | TRBV20-1 | CSARGWSPDTQYF | TGCAGTGCTAGAGGTTGGAGTCCAGATACGCAGTATTTT
TRBD1 | - | TRBJ1-4 | TRBV27 | CASSSTYRAGGEKLFF | TGTGCCAGCAGTTCGACTTACAGGGCAGGGGGTGAAAAACTGTTTTTT
- | few | TRBJ1-5 | TRBV21-1 | CASSKVVSTGFSNQPQHF | TGTGCCAGCAGCAAAGTCGTTTCCACAGGGTTTAGCAATCAGCCCCAGCATTTT
- | many | TRBJ2-4 | TRBV7-2 | CASSLRSNIQYF | TGTGCCAGCAGCTTGAGATCAAACATTCAGTACTTC
TRBD2 | few | TRBJ2-2 | TRBV28 | CASSLVAGSPNTGELFF | TGTGCCAGCAGTTTAGTAGCGGGGAGCCCGAACACCGGGGAGCTGTTTTTT
- | few | TRBJ1-2 | TRBV2 | CASKDYGYTF | TGTGCCAGCAAAGACTATGGCTACACCTTC
- | - | TRBJ2-1 | TRBV12-3/TRBV12-4 | CASSSVSVSSYEQFF | TGTGCCAGCAGTTCGGTCTCAGTTTCCTCCTACGAGCAGTTCTTC
- | - | TRBJ1-6 | TRBV25-1 | CASMRTKGNSPLHF | TGTGCCAGCATGAGGACAAAAGGGAATTCACCCCTCCACTTT